The present T cell receptor (beta chain) was sequenced within a study of lymphopenia after photon versus proton radiotherapy. Study outcomes and limitations: Larger post-nadir TCR diversity loss correlated inversely with survival in deceased patients. Oligoclonal CD8+ Temra expansion after nadir drove photon patients' diversity drop. Survival link was tested only in deceased patients; proton benefit remains a possibility.

V was clipped by 7 bases and J by 9 bases, with 18 bases between them. CDR3 length equals 12 residues. CDR1 is SQVTM and CDR2 is ANQGSEA in the germline V gene. Note on this clone: Its specificity is not known.

The data were produced by immunoSEQ multiplex PCR, yet TCRdb's version contains in-frame clones alone and is incomplete. The table has tens of thousands of clones, around nine tenths seen once; the top ten hold around 0.89%. The receptor comes from a woman between 45 and 65 years old with cholangiocarcinoma. The sample consisted of peripheral blood, taken from a patient treated with photon-based radiotherapy. The chain couples TRBV29-1 to TRBJ2-5, with D tentatively TRBD2 (5 bases). The CDR3 DNA follows: TGCAGCGCCAGAACCCTAGCTGGGGCCCAGTACTTC. Translation gives CSARTLAGAQYF.